This T cell receptor (beta chain) came from a study of shared clonotypes between healthy human individuals. Sequenced by immunoSEQ multiplex PCR; TCRdb stores in-frame clones only, minus some. Among around 550,000 clones listed, almost 97% were seen once. Trimming left V 8 bases short and J 0 bases short, with 14 bases between. The CDR3 loop spans 15 amino acids. Looked up from germline, CDR1 is SNHLY and CDR2 is FYNNEI. The rearrangement uses TRBV2 and TRBJ2-1, with D perhaps TRBD2 (5 bases). The receptor's source is a woman in her twenties or thirties in good health. The specimen was naive CD4+ T cells sorted from blood. Indicated subset: CD45RA+ positively selected. CDR3: CASLAPSSSYNEQFF. CDR3 in DNA: TGTGCCAGCCTAGCCCCTAGTAGCTCCTACAATGAGCAGTTCTTC.